The 26 T cell receptor beta chains reported below all come from one sample, sequenced in a study of shared clonotypes between healthy human individuals (dated by TCRdb to between 2020 and 2021). Receptor amplification or capture employed the immunoSEQ multiplex PCR assay. TCRdb carries this immuneACCESS record with in-frame sequences only. Its versions omit some clonotypes, under half of them owing to an unresolved V gene in the studies checked, with the rest unexplained. A total of 740,000 or so clones appear in this sample, roughly 73% of them only once. Around 1.8% of the sample lies in the top ten. Sample: memory CD4+ T cells sorted from blood. According to the study, the label for this sample's cell subset or site signals: CD45RA-negative fraction. Receptors were obtained from a young woman in good health.

The J gene is TRBJ2-7, the V gene TRBV5-1; D is tentatively TRBD1 or TRBD2 (6 bases each). Between the trimmed V and J ends, which lost 0 bases and 6 bases, there was a span of 13 bases. Germline V gene data show CDR1 as SGHRS and CDR2 as YFSETQ. This CDR3 has 14 residues. The CDR3 loop reads CASSLAGEAGEQYF. The CDR3 bases are TGCGCCAGCAGCTTGGCAGGGGAGGCTGGCGAGCAGTACTTC.

This chain joins TRBV5-1 and TRBJ1-2; D remains unclear. V lost 0 bases and J lost 4, with 16 bases in between. The CDR3 spans 16 residues. Germline values: CDR1 SGHRS, CDR2 YFSETQ. CDR3 sequence: CASSLDRPTLGYGYTF. CDR3 sequence (DNA): TGCGCCAGCAGCTTGGATAGGCCGACTCTAGGCTATGGCTACACCTTC.

A few counts support this clone. Other DNA sequences of this sample code for an identical CDR3. The V call is TRBV5-4, the J call TRBJ2-1, with 10 bases aligning to TRBD2. The CDR3 has 15 amino acids. From germline, CDR1 is SGHNT and CDR2 YYREEE (reference sequence). V trimming: 4 bases; J trimming: 7 bases; junction bases outside the gene matches: 8. Here the CDR3 reads CASSPGTSVSNEQFF. The CDR3 region has the DNA TGTGCCAGCAGCCCCGGGACTAGCGTAAGTAATGAGCAGTTCTTC. The full variable domain, in which reference TRBV5-4 and TRBJ2-1 provide the parts outside the CDR3, is ETGVTQSPTHLIKTRGQQVTLRCSSQSGHNTVSWYQQALGQGPQFIFQYYREEENGRGNFPPRFSGLQFPNYSSELNVNALELDDSALYLCASSPGTSVSNEQFFGPGTRLTVL.

V and J are TRBV5-1 and TRBJ1-5, with D possibly matching TRBD1 (6 bases). From germline, CDR1 is SGHRS and CDR2 YFSETQ. The CDR3 sequence is 13 residues long. The V gene lost 3 bases and the J gene lost 6 bases, with 10 bases spanning the gap. The DNA for the CDR3 is TGCGCCAGCAGCTCAACAGGGAGTCAGCCCCAGCATTTT. Translating gives CASSSTGSQPQHF.

The V gene is TRBV27, the J gene TRBJ2-7; maybe TRBD1 (5 bases). Germline V gene lookup returns CDR1 MNHEY and CDR2 SMNVEV (reference sequence). V was cut by 3 bases and J by 7 bases, with 13 bases left in between. This CDR3 is 13 amino acids long. This CDR3 is CASSFDSLGEQYF. The CDR3, as DNA: TGTGCCAGCAGTTTTGACAGCCTGGGGGAGCAGTACTTC.

This chain links TRBV5-1 with TRBJ2-7, with TRBD2 identical over 7 bases. The CDR3 covers 16 residues. V trimming: 5 bases; J trimming: 1 base; junction bases outside the gene matches: 12. CDR1 and CDR2 from the germline V gene are SGHRS and YFSETQ. In nucleotides, the CDR3 is TGCGCCAGCAGAACCGACTACCCAGCGGGATCCTACGAGCAGTACTTC. It codes for CASRTDYPAGSYEQYF.

The V and J genes are TRBV25-1 and TRBJ1-1; possible D gene TRBD1, 5 bases. Germline-derived CDR1 and CDR2 are MGHDK and SYGVNS. The CDR3 length is 15 residues. V was shortened by 3 bases and J by 5 bases, with 16 bases between the two germline ends. The CDR3 region is CASSESPGWETEAFF. The CDR3 DNA sequence: TGTGCCAGCAGTGAGTCTCCAGGGTGGGAGACTGAAGCTTTCTTT.

This clone was detected only once. This chain joins TRBV19 and TRBJ1-5, with TRBD1 identical over 7 bases. V lost 3 bases, J lost 3 bases, and 5 bases stayed unmatched. This CDR3 contains 15 residues. Germline CDR1 and CDR2: LNHDA and SQIVND (reference sequence). This CDR3 reads CASSIPGTANQPQHF. The CDR3 DNA reads as TGTGCCAGTAGTATCCCCGGGACAGCCAATCAGCCCCAGCATTTT. Full variable domain (rest looked up from reference TRBV19 and TRBJ1-5): DGGITQSPKYLFRKEGQNVTLSCEQNLNHDAMYWYRQDPGQGLRLIYYSQIVNDFQKGDIAEGYSVSREKKESFPLTVTSAQKNPTAFYLCASSIPGTANQPQHFGDGTRLSIL.

V gene TRBV9 combines with J gene TRBJ2-1; 8 bases are shared with TRBD1. This CDR3 is built from 15 residues. With 4 bases clipped from V and 6 bases from J, the junction kept 9 bases outside the gene matches. Germline lookup yields CDR1 SGDLS and CDR2 YYNGEE. CDR3 DNA: TGTGCCAGCAGCCGACTAGGACAGGGCGGCAATGAGCAGTTCTTC. Translating gives CASSRLGQGGNEQFF. Full variable domain (missing parts from reference TRBV9 and TRBJ2-1): DSGVTQTPKHLITATGQRVTLRCSPRSGDLSVYWYQQSLDQGLQFLIQYYNGEERAKGNILERFSAQQFPDLHSELNLSSLELGDSALYFCASSRLGQGGNEQFFGPGTRLTVL.

This chain connects TRBV7-2 to TRBJ2-3; D may correspond to TRBD1 or TRBD2 (7 bases each). The V end lost 4 bases, the J end lost 3 bases, and 17 bases lay between the germline ends. CDR3 length: 16 amino acids. Germline CDR1 SGHTA, CDR2 FQGNSA. CDR3 nucleotides: TGTGCCAGCAGCTGGCCAGGGGGGGGGAGTACAGATACGCAGTATTTT. Translated, it gives CASSWPGGGSTDTQYF.

The rearrangement links TRBV6-1 to TRBJ1-1; a weak D match, TRBD1 (6 bases). Germline V gene data show CDR1 as MNHNS and CDR2 as SASEGT. The CDR3 sequence is 17 residues long. V dropped 2 bases and J dropped 4 bases, with 20 bases sitting between them. CDR3 DNA: TGTGCCAGCAGTGAAAGGGGAGCTACAGGGAGGGGCACTGAAGCTTTCTTT. Its protein is CASSERGATGRGTEAFF.

The rearrangement uses TRBV2 and TRBJ1-5; TRBD1 is a possible D gene (5 bases). CDR1 SNHLY and CDR2 FYNNEI come from the germline V gene. The CDR3 has 15 amino acids. V lost 8 bases to trimming and J lost 5 bases, with 19 bases between them. CDR3 DNA: TGTGCCAGCGCGAAGCTTCAGTCCAGGGATCAGCCCCAGCATTTT. Translated, it gives CASAKLQSRDQPQHF.

This clone was observed a single time. The identical CDR3 is also encoded by other nucleotide sequences in the sample. The gene calls are TRBV4-1 and TRBJ1-2; D perhaps matches TRBD1 (6 bases). Deletions cut 0 bases from V and 4 bases from J, with 9 bases between. Germline CDR1 and CDR2: MGHRA and YSYEKL. The CDR3 consists of 14 residues. The CDR3 region is CASSQEGAGYGYTF. The CDR3 region has the DNA TGCGCCAGCAGCCAAGAGGGGGCGGGCTATGGCTACACCTTC.

This clone was recorded once. The rearrangement links TRBV1 to TRBJ2-6. TRBV1 is noted as a pseudogene. The CDR3 runs 17 residues. The DNA for the CDR3 is TGCACCAGCAGCCAAGGGGTGGCCGGCTCTGGGGCCAACGTCCTGACTTTC. Amino acid sequence: CTSSQGVAGSGANVLTF.

This clone was recorded a few times. This chain joins TRBV7-6 and TRBJ1-1, with D maybe TRBD1 (5 bases). V shed 5 bases and J shed 4 bases, with 11 bases lying between them. The CDR3 covers 13 residues. Per germline, CDR1 SGHVS and CDR2 FNYEAQ. CDR3 nucleotides: TGTGCCAGCAGCCTTACCGGGGGCACTGAAGCTTTCTTT. It encodes CASSLTGGTEAFF.

The chain combines TRBV29-1 with TRBJ2-1, with 8 bases that match TRBD2. The germline V gene encodes CDR1 SQVTM and CDR2 ANQGSEA. The CDR3 length is 15 residues. After removal of 6 bases from V and 7 bases from J, the junction contained 14 bases not matched to a gene. CDR3 in amino acids: CSVRYPGLVGNEQFF. The CDR3 DNA is TGCAGCGTCCGTTACCCGGGACTAGTCGGAAATGAGCAGTTCTTC.

The V and J genes are TRBV28 and TRBJ1-2; no clear D. The CDR3 loop spans 12 amino acids. Germline V lookup: CDR1 MDHEN, CDR2 SYDVKM. V lost 6 bases to trimming and J lost 7 bases, with 12 bases between them. This CDR3 reads CASSPRSGGYTF. In DNA, the CDR3 is TGTGCCAGCAGCCCTCGGTCTGGTGGCTACACCTTC.

J is TRBJ2-3 and V is TRBV7-6; D is ambiguous. The V gene lost 6 bases and the J gene lost 3 bases, with 13 bases spanning the gap. This CDR3 region has 14 residues. Looked up from germline, CDR1 is SGHVS and CDR2 is FNYEAQ. CDR3 loop: CASSFLTGTDTQYF. The CDR3 nucleotides are TGTGCCAGCAGTTTTCTTACTGGGACAGATACGCAGTATTTT.

V and J are TRBV6-5 and TRBJ1-1; 8 nucleotides align to TRBD1. This CDR3 is 13 amino acids long. V dropped 0 bases and J dropped 7; count of bases not matched to a gene: 1. Germline CDR1 and CDR2: MNHEY and SVGAGI. CDR3 protein: CASSYSGTGEAFF. The CDR3 DNA follows: TGTGCCAGCAGTTACTCGGGGACAGGTGAAGCTTTCTTT.

At least ten counts were recorded for this clone. This sequence joins TRBV5-1 and TRBJ2-3, with D possibly matching TRBD2 (7 bases). The V gene lost 2 bases and the J gene lost 3 bases, with 13 bases spanning the gap. The CDR3 has 15 residues. Germline CDR1 is SGHRS and CDR2 is YFSETQ. CDR3: CASSLRGALTDTQYF. The DNA for the CDR3 is TGCGCCAGCAGCTTACGGGGGGCTCTTACAGATACGCAGTATTTT.

This chain joins TRBV2 and TRBJ1-4, with TRBD1 matching over 7 bases. CDR1 is SNHLY, CDR2 FYNNEI, per germline. With 3 bases clipped from V and 8 bases from J, the junction kept 9 bases outside the gene matches. The CDR3 runs to 15 residues. The CDR3, as DNA: TGTGCCAGCAGTGACTTAAGGGGGCGTAAGGAAAAACTGTTTTTT. Its translation is CASSDLRGRKEKLFF. Full variable domain (outside the CDR3, taken from reference TRBV2 and TRBJ1-4): EPEVTQTPSHQVTQMGQEVILRCVPISNHLYFYWYRQILGQKVEFLVSFYNNEISEKSEIFDDQFSVERPDGSNFTLKIRSTKLEDSAMYFCASSDLRGRKEKLFFGSGTQLSVL.

There are a few counts of this clone. In the same sample, other DNA sequences code for this CDR3. The CDR3 spells CAISERGAGNTIYF. CDR3 nucleotides: TGTGCCATCAGTGAGAGGGGTGCTGGAAACACCATATATTTT. This chain links TRBV10-3 with TRBJ1-3; tentative D call: TRBD1 (5 bases). The CDR3 has 14 amino acids. Germline-derived CDR1 and CDR2 are ENHRY and SYGVKD. The ends were cut back, 2 bases at V and 2 bases at J, with 7 bases in the middle.

The gene calls are TRBV2 and TRBJ1-4; TRBD1 might be the D (6 bases). Trimming removed 7 bases at V and 8 bases at J, with 17 bases between. CDR1 and CDR2 (germline): SNHLY, FYNNEI. The CDR3 loop spans 14 amino acids. The CDR3 here is CASIKQGIKEKLFF. The CDR3 bases are TGTGCCAGCATCAAACAGGGTATTAAGGAAAAACTGTTTTTT.

This clone was found once. The chain combines TRBV7-9 with TRBJ1-2; no reliable D call. Trimming took off 1 base at V and 8 bases at J, with 11 bases between the two ends. Per the germline V gene, CDR1 is SEHNR and CDR2 is FQNEAQ (reference sequence). The CDR3 sequence is 13 residues long. CDR3 region: CASSLGGSRGYTF. DNA for the CDR3: TGTGCCAGCAGCTTAGGGGGAAGTAGAGGCTACACCTTC.

The rearrangement links TRBV19 to TRBJ1-5; D gene unclear. This CDR3 is built from 14 residues. Trimming stripped 3 bases from V and 0 bases from J, with 6 bases between. The germline V gene has CDR1 LNHDA and CDR2 SQIVND (reference sequence). CDR3 sequence reads: CASSMTNSNQPQHF. For the CDR3, the DNA is TGTGCCAGTAGTATGACAAATAGCAATCAGCCCCAGCATTTT.

The chain links TRBV7-6 to TRBJ2-7; 10 bases are a match to TRBD2. The V segment lost 4 bases and the J segment 3 bases; nucleotides outside the gene matches: 27. CDR3 length equals 22 residues. Germline V gene sequence: CDR1 SGHVS, CDR2 FNYEAQ. This CDR3 is CASSSLPPLPLATLAGDYEQYF. The CDR3 DNA follows: TGTGCCAGCAGCTCGCTCCCCCCCTTACCCCTGGCCACTCTAGCGGGAGACTACGAGCAGTACTTC.